Below are 6 T cell receptor beta chains sequenced from a single sample in a study of shared clonotypes between healthy human individuals. Produced via immunoSEQ multiplex PCR; TCRdb's table is partial and in-frame only. The repertoire has millions of clones, approximately 95% of them found once; the top ten carry 0.35% to 0.5%. The source material was naive CD4+ T cells from PBMCs. The subset denotes: CD45RA+ positively selected. These receptor sequences come from a young man in good health. Some clones in this sample may be carry-over from other donors' samples.

This rearrangement joins TRBV21-1 to TRBJ1-1; the table's D call of TRBD1 was not tested on the DNA. TRBV21-1 is designated a pseudogene. This CDR3 comprises 21 residues. In nucleotides, the CDR3 is TGTGCCAGCAGCAAACCCAACTCGGCCGAACAGGGGGAGAGGATGAACACTGAAGCTTTCTTT. It specifies CASSKPNSAEQGERMNTEAFF.

To note about this clone: The sample has other DNA sequences that encode this CDR3 too. The chain employs TRBV18 and TRBJ2-7; no clear D. V lost 2 bases, J lost 2 bases, and 10 bases lay in between. CDR1 is KGHSH and CDR2 is LQKENI in the germline V gene. The CDR3 runs to 14 residues. CDR3 loop: CASSPGAGAYEQYF. DNA for the CDR3: TGTGCCAGCTCACCAGGCGCAGGCGCCTACGAGCAGTACTTC.

The chain links TRBV14 to TRBJ2-3, with D perhaps given as TRBD1 or TRBD2 (5 bases each). There are 15 residues in the CDR3. Germline V gene sequence: CDR1 SGHDN, CDR2 FVKESK. The V end was cut by 0 bases, the J end by 2 bases, with 9 bases between. The CDR3, as DNA: TGTGCCAGCAGCCAAGAAACGGGACCCACAGATACGCAGTATTTT. Encoded protein: CASSQETGPTDTQYF.

The DNA for the CDR3 is TGCGCCAGCAGCCGAGAGACGTCTGAAGCTTTCTTT. This sequence encodes CASSRETSEAFF. The chain carries TRBV5-1 and TRBJ1-1; D is undetermined. The CDR3 has 12 amino acids. The germline V gene encodes CDR1 SGHRS and CDR2 YFSETQ. Trimming took off 4 bases at V and 6 bases at J, with 10 bases between the two ends.

The chain uses TRBV11-3 and TRBJ2-7; a possible D gene is TRBD2 (6 bases). Deletions cut 0 bases from V and 3 bases from J, with 18 bases between. This CDR3 has 17 amino acids. Germline loops: CDR1 SGHNT, CDR2 YENEEA. The CDR3 spells CASSLEEGSFPFYEQYF. The CDR3 coding sequence is TGTGCCAGCAGCTTAGAGGAGGGATCATTCCCCTTCTACGAGCAGTACTTC. Looking up the rest from reference TRBV11-3 and TRBJ2-7 gives the full variable domain: EAGVVQSPRYKIIEKKQPVAFWCNPISGHNTLYWYLQNLGQGPELLIRYENEEAVDDSQLPKDRFSAERLKGVDSTLKIQPAELGDSAVYLCASSLEEGSFPFYEQYFGPGTRLTVT.

This clone has only a few counts. The chain has TRBV27 and TRBJ1-1; the match to TRBD1 covers 9 bases. The V gene end was trimmed by 6 bases and the J gene end by 5 bases; junction bases not matched to a gene: 4. The V gene's germline CDR1 is MNHEY and CDR2 SMNVEV (reference sequence). The CDR3 length is 13 residues. The CDR3 sequence: CASRGTGRTEAFF. CDR3 nucleotide sequence: TGTGCCAGCAGGGGGACAGGGCGGACTGAAGCTTTCTTT.